This T cell receptor (beta chain) was captured by sequencing in a study of radiotherapy plus CTLA-4 blockade in lung cancer listed by TCRdb under 2018. In terms of the full investigation: Among the enrolled patients, about 19% had an objective response, and 31% reached disease control. Study-wide findings and limitations: The strongest predictors of response were reported to be early dynamic shifts in blood T cell clones along with a rise in serum interferon-beta following radiation. After treatment with radiotherapy and ipilimumab, TCR clones that originated in tumors expanded in peripheral blood.

Inclusive of the bounding cysteine and phenylalanine, the CDR3 is 16 residues long. Left in the record is the CDR3 DNA by itself, 48 bases read in frame from the first base. Looking up the germline V gene (reference sequence) yields CDR1 MNHEY and CDR2 SMNVEV. V lost 2 bases and J lost 2 bases, and the count of bases not matched to a germline gene is 5. Library construction relied on the immunoSEQ multiplex PCR assay. The clones in this table, taken by TCRdb from immuneACCESS, are in-frame only. Not every clone is retained; where verified, under half of the shortfall comes from an unresolved V gene, and the cause of the rest is unknown. The table for this sample lists under 110,000 clones; approximately 81% of them were counted only once. Roughly 2.3% of the sample comes from the top ten. Remarks on this clone: Its cognate antigen has yet to be identified. Within one base of it there is no much larger clone, and no base qualities were kept.

Focal radiation therapy combined with CTLA-4 blockade (ipilimumab) was tested in patients with chemo-refractory metastatic non-small-cell lung cancer. The chain is assembled from TRBV27 and TRBJ2-2; 7 bases in the junction line up with TRBD2. The receptor's source is a human donor with non-small cell lung cancer that progressed on radiotherapy plus ipilimumab. Some clones in this sample may be carry-over from other donors' samples. The specimen comprised peripheral blood, sampled from a patient treated with radiotherapy plus ipilimumab. CDR3 region: CASSLQRGLNTGELFF. The base sequence is TGTGCCAGCAGTTTACAGCGGGGACTTAACACCGGGGAGCTGTTTTTT.